Listed here are 25 T cell receptor beta chains from one sample, sequenced in a study of blood T cell repertoires in COVID-19 (dated by TCRdb to 2018 to 2020). Library construction relied on the immunoSEQ multiplex PCR assay. Drawn from immuneACCESS, this table holds only the in-frame rearrangements with V and J called that TCRdb kept. Clones are partly lost; checked studies trace under half to an unresolved V gene and leave the rest unexplained. This sample is represented by about 130,000 clones; around 81% of them were singletons. 3.8% of the sample is taken by the ten largest. Sequenced input: peripheral blood. These receptors came from a woman aged 45-65 years with acute or convalescent COVID-19.

This chain links TRBV29-1 with TRBJ2-7; 7 bases fit TRBD2. From germline, CDR1 is SQVTM and CDR2 ANQGSEA. CDR3 length: 11 residues. V shed 2 bases, J shed 5 bases, and the junction held 0 bases outside the gene matches. CDR3 nucleotides: TGCAGCGTTGAAACTAGCGACGAGCAGTACTTC. It is translated as CSVETSDEQYF.

The rearrangement joins TRBV27 to TRBJ2-2; perhaps TRBD2 as D (6 bases). Per germline, CDR1 MNHEY and CDR2 SMNVEV (reference sequence). This CDR3 has 18 amino acids. V dropped 4 bases and J dropped 4 bases, with 22 bases sitting between them. The CDR3 coding sequence is TGTGCCAGCAGTTCCACCCTTACCCGGGAGTTGGCCACCGGGGAGCTGTTTTTT. This gives the protein CASSSTLTRELATGELFF.

The V gene is TRBV18, the J gene TRBJ1-5; TRBD1 agrees at 10 bases. The length of the CDR3 is 15 residues. V dropped 3 bases and J dropped 2; count of bases not matched to a gene: 1. Germline V gene data show CDR1 as KGHSH and CDR2 as LQKENI. CDR3: CASSPGTGGNQPQHF. In DNA, the CDR3 is TGTGCCAGCTCACCCGGGACAGGGGGCAATCAGCCCCAGCATTTT.

The V gene is TRBV5-1, the J gene TRBJ1-1; D uncertain. Germline CDR1 and CDR2: SGHRS and YFSETQ. The CDR3 runs to 12 residues. The V end lost 2 bases, the J end lost 8 bases, and 10 bases lay between the germline ends. Here the CDR3 reads CASSFGEMEAFF. The DNA for the CDR3 is TGCGCCAGCAGCTTTGGGGAGATGGAAGCTTTCTTT.

The chain employs TRBV3-1 (or the pseudogene TRBV3-2) and TRBJ1-1, with 7 nucleotides matching TRBD1. The CDR3 runs to 14 residues. CDR1 is LGHDT and CDR2 is YNNKEL in the germline V gene (reference sequence). V shed 6 bases, J shed 1 base, and the junction held 5 bases outside the gene matches. CDR3 coding DNA: TGTGCCAGCAGTCCGGGACAGAAGAACACTGAAGCTTTCTTT. This encodes CASSPGQKNTEAFF.

In its sample, this clone was seen a few times. The CDR3 is CASSAKDSNEQFF. CDR3 bases: TGTGCCAGCAGTGCCAAGGACAGCAATGAGCAGTTCTTC. This rearrangement joins TRBV6-4 to TRBJ2-1; TRBD1 is a possible D gene (6 bases). The germline V gene encodes CDR1 MRHNA and CDR2 SNTAGT. The germline V and J ends were trimmed by 4 bases and 6 bases, with 10 bases remaining between them. The CDR3 length is 13 residues.

As DNA, the CDR3 is TGTGCCAGTAAGTGGTCGATGAGCTCCTACGAGCAGTACTTC. It codes for CASKWSMSSYEQYF. The chain joins TRBV19 to TRBJ2-7, with D hard to call. Germline V gene data show CDR1 as LNHDA and CDR2 as SQIVND (reference sequence). The V end was cut by 7 bases, the J end by 0 bases, with 13 bases between. The CDR3 has 14 residues.

The chain joins TRBV6-5 to TRBJ1-2; no clear D gene. Germline values: CDR1 MNHEY, CDR2 SVGAGI. The CDR3 sequence is 14 residues long. V lost 6 bases and J lost 5, with 16 bases in between. The CDR3 region is CASRDITLTYGYTF. Here the CDR3 DNA reads TGTGCCAGCAGAGACATCACGTTGACATATGGCTACACCTTC.

The count of this clone is one. This chain joins TRBV27 and TRBJ2-2; TRBD2 agrees at 12 bases. Trimming cost V 6 bases and J 4 bases; bases outside gene matches: 3. The CDR3 has 15 amino acids. Germline CDR1 reads MNHEY; CDR2 reads SMNVEV (reference sequence). The CDR3 DNA is TGTGCCAGCAGGCCTAGCGGGGGGGCCACCGGGGAGCTGTTTTTT. This sequence encodes CASRPSGGATGELFF.

This clone was observed a handful of times. The V call is TRBV30, the J call TRBJ1-2, with a possible D match to TRBD1 (5 bases). V gave up 0 bases and J gave up 4 bases, with 12 bases separating them. Germline CDR1 GTSNPN, CDR2 SVGIG (reference sequence). CDR3 size: 14 residues. The CDR3 is CAWSVLDRPYGYTF. The CDR3 coding sequence is TGTGCCTGGAGTGTACTTGACAGACCCTATGGCTACACCTTC.

V gene TRBV4-1 combines with J gene TRBJ2-7; 11 bases map to TRBD2. After removal of 2 bases from V and 3 bases from J, the junction contained 6 bases not matched to a gene. CDR1 is MGHRA, CDR2 YSYEKL, per germline. CDR3 size: 16 residues. The CDR3 here is CASSQTGTSGYYEQYF. The CDR3, as DNA: TGCGCCAGCAGCCAAACGGGGACTAGCGGCTACTACGAGCAGTACTTC.

The V gene is TRBV14, the J gene TRBJ1-2, with D uncertain. The V and J ends lost 4 bases and 4 bases respectively, with 16 bases between them. This CDR3 contains 15 residues. Germline-derived CDR1 and CDR2 are SGHDN and FVKESK. The CDR3 spells CASSPGGSLPYGYTF. CDR3 nucleotides: TGTGCCAGCAGCCCCGGCGGGTCCCTGCCCTATGGCTACACCTTC.

Here the CDR3 DNA reads TGTGCCAGTGCGGGGGAGAATACTATCAGGGGAACCAAACTGTTTTTT. It is translated as CASAGENTIRGTKLFF. The chain is built from TRBV28 and TRBJ1-4; D perhaps matches TRBD1 (6 bases). The CDR3 extends over 16 amino acids. Germline CDR1 and CDR2: MDHEN and SYDVKM. The ends were cut back, 9 bases at V and 11 bases at J, with 28 bases in the middle.

This chain connects TRBV12-3 or TRBV12-4 to TRBJ1-1; no reliable D call. Trimming pared 3 bases from V and 7 bases from J, leaving 12 bases between. The CDR3 totals 13 residues. The chain's CDR3 is CASSFVREGEAFF. The CDR3 DNA sequence: TGTGCCAGCAGTTTCGTGAGGGAGGGTGAAGCTTTCTTT.

This clone is a singleton in its sample. The CDR3 nucleotides are TGTGCCAGCAGTGACGCCGCGTCCGGGGAGCTGTTTTTT. It encodes CASSDAASGELFF. This chain links TRBV25-1 with TRBJ2-2; D gene unclear. The CDR3 spans 13 residues. V lost 3 bases to trimming and J lost 6 bases, with 8 bases between them. The germline CDR1 and CDR2 sequences are MGHDK and SYGVNS.

The rearrangement uses TRBV7-8 and TRBJ1-1, with 8 bases fitting TRBD1. V shed 5 bases and J 1 base; nucleotides not matched to a gene: 3. The CDR3 covers 14 residues. Germline V CDR1 and CDR2: SGHVS, FQNEAQ. The CDR3 reads CASSRGQGNTEAFF. CDR3 sequence (DNA): TGTGCCAGCAGCCGAGGACAGGGGAACACTGAAGCTTTCTTT.

This chain's CDR3 is CASSYSRTGVNSPLHF. The DNA of the CDR3 is TGTGCCAGCAGTTACTCGAGGACAGGAGTCAATTCACCCCTCCACTTT. The chain couples TRBV6-5 to TRBJ1-6; 7 bases agree with TRBD1. CDR3 length: 16 residues. V gave up 0 bases and J gave up 7 bases; unmatched junction bases: 6. Germline CDR1 and CDR2: MNHEY and SVGAGI.

The chain recombines TRBV12-3 or TRBV12-4 with TRBJ1-1; 7 nucleotides agree with TRBD1. With V trimmed by 6 bases and J by 2 bases, 3 bases remained unmatched. The CDR3 loop spans 13 amino acids. CDR3 bases: TGTGCCAGCAGGGGACAGTTAAACACTGAAGCTTTCTTT. Translating it yields CASRGQLNTEAFF.

V gene TRBV29-1 combines with J gene TRBJ2-1; a possible D gene is TRBD2 (6 bases). CDR3 size: 15 residues. Germline-derived CDR1 and CDR2 are SQVTM and ANQGSEA. The V end was cut by 6 bases, the J end by 0 bases, with 15 bases between. The CDR3 spells CSVPGLPSSYNEQFF. In DNA form, the CDR3 reads TGCAGCGTGCCGGGACTCCCGAGCTCCTACAATGAGCAGTTCTTC.

The chain joins TRBV5-1 to TRBJ1-5, with D tentatively TRBD1 (5 bases). The germline V gene encodes CDR1 SGHRS and CDR2 YFSETQ. The CDR3 runs 13 residues. V gave up 0 bases and J gave up 4 bases, with 5 bases separating them. CDR3 sequence: CASSLDRNQPQHF. The CDR3 DNA reads TGCGCCAGCAGCTTGGACAGGAATCAGCCCCAGCATTTT.

The CDR3 sequence: CASSVAGGPGFEQFF. The CDR3 DNA reads TGTGCCAGCAGCGTAGCTGGAGGGCCGGGATTTGAGCAGTTCTTC. The chain combines TRBV9 with TRBJ2-1; TRBD2 is a possible D gene (6 bases). Germline V gene sequence: CDR1 SGDLS, CDR2 YYNGEE. The CDR3 covers 15 residues. The V end lost 0 bases, the J end lost 9 bases, and 16 bases lay between the germline ends.

V and J are TRBV7-3 and TRBJ2-3; a weak D match, TRBD2 (6 bases). Germline V gene data show CDR1 as SGHTA and CDR2 as FQGTGA. CDR3 length: 14 amino acids. Trimming removed 4 bases at V and 3 bases at J, with 11 bases between. This CDR3 reads CASSYGRGTDTQYF. CDR3 nucleotides: TGTGCCAGCAGCTACGGCCGGGGGACAGATACGCAGTATTTT.

The J gene is TRBJ2-3, the V gene TRBV13, with a possible D match to TRBD2 (5 bases). The CDR3 spans 14 residues. The ends were cut back, 4 bases at V and 0 bases at J, with 8 bases in the middle. The germline gives CDR1 PRHDT, CDR2 FYEKMQ (reference sequence). The CDR3: CASSSRTSTDTQYF. In nucleotides, the CDR3 is TGTGCCAGCAGCTCCCGGACTAGCACAGATACGCAGTATTTT.

The chain joins TRBV5-5 to TRBJ2-2; no clear D. Germline V gene data show CDR1 as SGHKS and CDR2 as YYEKEE (reference sequence). V shed 1 base and J shed 0 bases, with 7 bases lying between them. The CDR3 contains 15 residues. The CDR3, as DNA: TGTGCCAGCAGCTTGATCGCAGCGAACACCGGGGAGCTGTTTTTT. This translates into CASSLIAANTGELFF.

This chain uses TRBV19 with TRBJ1-3; maybe TRBD1 (5 bases). The V end was cut by 3 bases, the J end by 2 bases, with 11 bases between. The CDR3 covers 15 residues. Per the germline V gene, CDR1 is LNHDA and CDR2 is SQIVND (reference sequence). In nucleotides, the CDR3 is TGTGCCAGTAGTATTGGGGCGATGCCTGGAAACACCATATATTTT. It encodes CASSIGAMPGNTIYF.